Below, 27 T cell receptor beta chains from the same sample are listed, as sequenced in a study of T-cell reconstitution after alpha-beta-depleted transplantation in children. During its preparation, the TCRbeta library received unique molecular identifiers. TCRdb analysed the PCR reads with MiXCR anew, one entry per CDR3 protein. The table records hundreds of thousands of distinct CDR3 sequences, less than 15% of them present only once. The sequencing used PBMCs, collected before TCRalphabeta/CD19-depleted stem cell transplant. These receptors all stem from a girl aged 2 to 9 with congenital amegakaryocytic thrombocytopenia, due to receive a stem cell transplant.

This clonotype turned up a few times. The chain employs TRBV5-1 and TRBJ1-1; the match to TRBD1 covers 8 bases. V shed 3 bases and J 2 bases; nucleotides not matched to a gene: 9. This CDR3 has 16 residues. Germline V gene sequence: CDR1 SGHRS, CDR2 YFSETQ. The CDR3: CASSSKPGQANTEAFF. CDR3 sequence (DNA): TGCGCCAGCAGCTCAAAACCGGGACAGGCTAACACTGAAGCTTTCTTT.

This chain connects TRBV5-1 to TRBJ2-2; D ambiguous. Per germline, CDR1 SGHRS and CDR2 YFSETQ. The length of the CDR3 is 15 residues. Trimming left V 1 base short and J 4 bases short, with 11 bases between. DNA for the CDR3: TGCGCCAGCAGCTTGTCGCAGGATCCCACCGGGGAGCTGTTTTTT. Translation gives CASSLSQDPTGELFF.

This clonotype was seen a few times. V usage is TRBV27 and J usage is TRBJ2-1, with D perhaps matching TRBD2 (6 bases). Per germline, CDR1 MNHEY and CDR2 SMNVEV (reference sequence). V gave up 3 bases and J gave up 5 bases, with 14 bases separating them. This CDR3 spans 15 amino acids. The CDR3 DNA is TGTGCCAGCAGTTTTATGTTTAGCGGAGACAATGAGCAGTTCTTC. The encoded protein is CASSFMFSGDNEQFF.

The gene calls are TRBV19 and TRBJ2-5, with D maybe TRBD2 (5 bases). Germline V gives CDR1 LNHDA, CDR2 SQIVND (reference sequence). CDR3 length: 12 residues. The V end was cut by 10 bases, the J end by 3 bases, with 12 bases between. CDR3 residues: CATRGIKETQYF. As DNA, the CDR3 is TGTGCCACCCGAGGGATTAAAGAGACCCAGTACTTC.

The chain joins TRBV30 to TRBJ1-6, with TRBD1 matching 10 bases. The CDR3 sequence is 14 residues long. With V trimmed by 4 bases and J by 9 bases, 6 bases remained unmatched. Germline V CDR1 and CDR2: GTSNPN, SVGIG (reference sequence). The CDR3 here is CAWTRDRGISPLHF. Written as DNA, the CDR3 is TGTGCCTGGACGAGGGACAGGGGAATTTCACCCCTCCACTTT.

At least ten counts were recorded for this clonotype. The chain is built from TRBV14 and TRBJ1-2; no clear D gene. CDR3 length: 13 amino acids. V was shortened by 4 bases and J by 5 bases, with 11 bases between the two germline ends. Germline V gives CDR1 SGHDN, CDR2 FVKESK. CDR3 coding DNA: TGTGCCAGCAGCCTGTCGGGGAAGTATGGCTACACCTTC. Translated, it gives CASSLSGKYGYTF.

This clonotype has at least ten counts. CDR3 nucleotide sequence: TGTGCCAGCACCCGTGGGGACGGTAACACTGAAGCTTTCTTT. Amino acid sequence: CASTRGDGNTEAFF. The chain couples TRBV5-5 to TRBJ1-1, with D maybe TRBD1 (5 bases). Trimming shortened V by 6 bases and J by 2 bases, and 14 bases separated the two germline ends. The CDR3 has 14 amino acids. CDR1 and CDR2 from the germline V gene are SGHKS and YYEKEE (reference sequence).

In this sample, this clonotype turned up many times. The chain links TRBV6-5 to TRBJ1-1, with unresolved D. The ends were cut back, 11 bases at V and 2 bases at J, with 12 bases in the middle. The CDR3 length is 12 residues. Germline loops: CDR1 MNHEY, CDR2 SVGAGI. CDR3 coding DNA: TGTGCCGTCCGATCGGGAAACACTGAAGCTTTCTTT. Protein: CAVRSGNTEAFF.

The rearrangement joins TRBV5-1 to TRBJ2-5; the D gene is possibly TRBD2 (6 bases). CDR3 size: 14 residues. Germline V lookup: CDR1 SGHRS, CDR2 YFSETQ. V dropped 0 bases and J dropped 4 bases, with 10 bases sitting between them. CDR3 amino acids: CASSLEFGGETQYF. CDR3 in DNA: TGCGCCAGCAGCTTGGAATTCGGGGGAGAGACCCAGTACTTC.

In its sample, this clonotype was seen a few times. The chain couples TRBV7-6 to TRBJ2-5, with D perhaps being TRBD1 or TRBD2 (5 bases each). This CDR3 contains 14 residues. Germline V gives CDR1 SGHVS, CDR2 FNYEAQ. V was cut by 4 bases and J by 7 bases, with 16 bases left in between. CDR3 sequence reads: CASSSSGFGGTQYF. As DNA, the CDR3 is TGTGCCAGCAGCTCAAGTGGGTTTGGGGGGACCCAGTACTTC.

This clonotype was observed many times. The rearrangement joins TRBV5-1 to TRBJ2-1; no firm D call. The CDR3 totals 12 residues. V lost 3 bases and J 6 bases, leaving 7 bases between the germline ends. CDR1 SGHRS and CDR2 YFSETQ come from the germline V gene. The CDR3 DNA follows: TGCGCCAGCAGCTCGGAATTCAATGAGCAGTTCTTC. Amino acid sequence: CASSSEFNEQFF.

This clonotype appeared many times. This sequence joins TRBV5-1 and TRBJ2-3; D gene ambiguous. V dropped 0 bases and J dropped 3 bases, with 8 bases sitting between them. CDR1 and CDR2 from the germline V gene are SGHRS and YFSETQ. The CDR3 loop spans 14 amino acids. The CDR3 reads CASSLGSRTDTQYF. CDR3 nucleotides: TGCGCCAGCAGCTTGGGGTCTAGAACAGATACGCAGTATTTT. Based on the CDR3 plus reference TRBV5-1 and TRBJ2-3, the full variable domain is KAGVTQTPRYLIKTRGQQVTLSCSPISGHRSVSWYQQTPGQGLQFLFEYFSETQRNKGNFPGRFSGRQFSNSRSEMNVSTLELGDSALYLCASSLGSRTDTQYFGPGTRLTVL.

This clonotype was observed many times. This chain joins TRBV7-9 and TRBJ2-3; 10 bases fit TRBD2. The CDR3 has 17 amino acids. The germline CDR1 and CDR2 sequences are SEHNR and FQNEAQ (reference sequence). With 5 bases clipped from V and 5 bases from J, the junction kept 13 bases outside the gene matches. CDR3 amino acids: CASSQAGGPAVIDTQYF. In DNA, the CDR3 is TGTGCCAGCAGCCAAGCGGGAGGGCCGGCTGTGATAGATACGCAGTATTTT.

This clonotype was detected many times. The V gene is TRBV4-1, the J gene TRBJ1-2; D gene unclear. This CDR3 spans 12 amino acids. Germline CDR1 and CDR2: MGHRA and YSYEKL. The V end lost 1 base, the J end lost 8 bases, and 8 bases lay between the germline ends. The CDR3 sequence: CASSQGILGYTF. CDR3 coding DNA: TGCGCCAGCAGCCAAGGGATACTAGGCTACACCTTC.

Only a few counts were recorded for this clonotype. This chain's CDR3 is CASGLVTAGGSTDTQYF. CDR3 nucleotide sequence: TGTGCTAGTGGTTTGGTAACAGCGGGAGGGTCCACAGATACGCAGTATTTT. The chain uses TRBV12-5 and TRBJ2-3; TRBD2 matches at 10 bases. The CDR3 runs to 17 residues. Germline values: CDR1 LGHNT, CDR2 FRNRAP. V lost 0 bases and J lost 2; bases outside the gene matches: 5. The complete variable domain, with remaining parts taken from reference TRBV12-5 and TRBJ2-3, reads DARVTQTPRHKVTEMGQEVTMRCQPILGHNTVFWYRQTMMQGLELLAYFRNRAPLDDSGMPKDRFSAEMPDATLATLKIQPSEPRDSAVYFCASGLVTAGGSTDTQYFGPGTRLTVL.

Notes on this clonotype: The junction does not match germline at one end; this may be a read error. This rearrangement joins TRBV7-9 to TRBJ2-1; 7 nucleotides line up with TRBD2. CDR1 and CDR2 (germline): SEHNR, FQNEAQ (reference sequence). The CDR3 spans 15 residues. In DNA, the CDR3 is TGTGCCAACAGCCAGGTGCTAGCGGAACACAATGAGCAGTTCTTC. Protein: CANSQVLAEHNEQFF.

This clonotype was observed at least ten times. This sequence joins TRBV12-3 or TRBV12-4 and TRBJ2-7; D call uncertain. The length of the CDR3 is 13 residues. The ends were cut back, 5 bases at V and 6 bases at J, with 14 bases in the middle. The CDR3 loop is CASSLGLQIEQYF. CDR3 DNA sequence: TGTGCCAGCAGTCTCGGGCTTCAGATCGAGCAGTACTTC.

There are many counts of this clonotype. The V call is TRBV20-1, the J call TRBJ2-1, with D perhaps matching TRBD2 (6 bases). Trimming stripped 1 base from V and 0 bases from J, with 13 bases between. Germline CDR1 DFQATT, CDR2 SNEGSKA (reference sequence). The CDR3 loop spans 16 amino acids. Here the CDR3 DNA reads TGCAGTGCTAGAGGGGACTTAGAGAACTCCTACAATGAGCAGTTCTTC. It encodes CSARGDLENSYNEQFF.

This clonotype was counted many times. V is TRBV5-1 and J is TRBJ1-5, with TRBD1 as a possible D gene (5 bases). Deletions cut 4 bases from V and 4 bases from J, with 12 bases between. In germline, CDR1 is SGHRS, CDR2 YFSETQ. The CDR3 contains 14 residues. The CDR3 loop is CASSPGTQNQPQHF. CDR3 sequence (DNA): TGCGCCAGCAGCCCCGGGACCCAAAATCAGCCCCAGCATTTT. Filled out from reference TRBV5-1 and TRBJ1-5, the complete variable domain reads KAGVTQTPRYLIKTRGQQVTLSCSPISGHRSVSWYQQTPGQGLQFLFEYFSETQRNKGNFPGRFSGRQFSNSRSEMNVSTLELGDSALYLCASSPGTQNQPQHFGDGTRLSIL.

This clonotype was picked up many times. This chain links TRBV5-1 with TRBJ2-5; 8 bases fit TRBD2. The junction had 9 bases not matched to a gene; V was cut back by 3 bases and J by 5 bases. The germline V gene has CDR1 SGHRS and CDR2 YFSETQ. The CDR3 covers 15 residues. The CDR3 DNA reads as TGCGCCAGCAGCTCGACAGCGGGAGTGTGGGAGACCCAGTACTTC. Translating gives CASSSTAGVWETQYF.

Only a few counts were recorded for this clonotype. This chain connects TRBV5-5 to TRBJ2-1; D remains ambiguous. Trimming left V 2 bases short and J 0 bases short, with 12 bases between. The CDR3 length is 16 residues. The germline CDR1 and CDR2 sequences are SGHKS and YYEKEE (reference sequence). CDR3 coding DNA: TGTGCCAGCAGCTTTCTAACCCATAGCTCCTACAATGAGCAGTTCTTC. Residues: CASSFLTHSSYNEQFF.

This clonotype has a count of ten or more. V gene TRBV5-1 combines with J gene TRBJ2-1, with D possibly TRBD1 on 6 matching bases. V lost 0 bases to trimming and J lost 6 bases, with 13 bases between them. CDR3 size: 15 residues. Germline V CDR1 and CDR2: SGHRS, YFSETQ. The CDR3 loop reads CASSLDRVLSNEQFF. CDR3 DNA: TGCGCCAGCAGCTTGGACAGGGTTCTTTCCAATGAGCAGTTCTTC.

This clonotype was counted many times. The rearrangement links TRBV12-3 or TRBV12-4 to TRBJ1-2, with D possibly matching TRBD1 (6 bases). The CDR3 totals 16 residues. The V end was cut by 7 bases, the J end by 9 bases, with 27 bases between. The CDR3 DNA reads as TGTGCCAGCACCGGCTCGCAGTGGACAGCCGGGACAAGCTACACCTTC. This gives the protein CASTGSQWTAGTSYTF.

This clonotype was recorded many times. The rearrangement links TRBV20-1 to TRBJ2-3, with 9 positions matching TRBD2. Germline values: CDR1 DFQATT, CDR2 SNEGSKA (reference sequence). This CDR3 has 15 residues. Unmatched junction bases numbered 9, after V lost 3 bases and J lost 5 bases. The CDR3 is CSASLRGRVRDTQYF. In DNA, the CDR3 is TGCAGTGCTAGCCTCCGCGGGAGGGTAAGAGATACGCAGTATTTT.

This rearrangement joins TRBV7-2 to TRBJ2-7; D gene uncertain. This CDR3 is built from 14 residues. CDR1 and CDR2 from the germline V gene are SGHTA and FQGNSA. The V gene lost 5 bases and the J gene lost 3 bases, with 14 bases spanning the gap. This CDR3 reads CASSHDLGYYEQYF. For the CDR3, the DNA is TGTGCCAGCAGCCACGATCTCGGTTACTACGAGCAGTACTTC.

The chain employs TRBV5-1 and TRBJ2-1; TRBD2 matches at 11 bases. The V segment lost 2 bases and the J segment 2 bases; nucleotides outside the gene matches: 6. Germline CDR1 SGHRS, CDR2 YFSETQ. This CDR3 region has 17 residues. Here the CDR3 reads CASSLAGLAETYNEQFF. For the CDR3, the DNA is TGCGCCAGCAGCTTAGCGGGACTAGCGGAAACCTACAATGAGCAGTTCTTC.

This clonotype was seen many times. The chain has TRBV10-3 and TRBJ2-1, with D uncertain. The CDR3 length is 13 residues. Germline V gene sequence: CDR1 ENHRY, CDR2 SYGVKD. Trimming took off 3 bases at V and 13 bases at J, with 16 bases between the two ends. The CDR3 reads CAISDGEPAGQFF. For the CDR3, the DNA is TGTGCCATCAGTGACGGAGAACCGGCAGGCCAGTTCTTC.